This T cell receptor beta chain was recorded in a study of a mutant IDH1 vaccine in newly diagnosed glioma. Study-wide background: With temozolomide cycles, or 4-6 weeks after radiotherapy alone, vaccination was started. Patients previously underwent radiotherapy, temozolomide, or both, and most underwent both. A roughly 62% male, about 38% female split and a mean age of roughly 44 years characterized treated patients. Regarding the study as a whole: Overall, 85% to 95% of patients had vaccine-induced immune responses.

A remark on this clone: Its antigen is not known.

The CDR3 is 15 amino acids. The V segment lost 5 bases and the J segment 9 bases; nucleotides outside the gene matches: 10. Germline V lookup: CDR1 MNHNS, CDR2 SASEGT. As for time point: week 5, during vaccination. The study gave 300 ug of mutant IDH1 20-mer peptide per vaccine dose, with topical imiquimod. Method: immunoSEQ multiplex PCR; TCRdb's copy keeps in-frame clones and lacks some. Here the sample spans about 53,000 clones, about 88% being singletons. The receptor's source is a woman between 50 and 59 years old with glioma. The V call is TRBV6-1, the J call TRBJ2-3; 11 bases map to TRBD2. Source: PBMCs, taken from a glioma patient whose treatment included an IDH1 peptide vaccine. The CDR3 DNA follows: TGTGCCAGCAGTCTGACTAGCGGGAACTTGGGAACGCAGTATTTT. Its translation is CASSLTSGNLGTQYF.